Presented here are 30 T cell receptor beta chains from one specimen sequenced in a study of blood T cell repertoires in COVID-19 (dated by TCRdb to 2020 to 2021). The library was obtained by the immunoSEQ multiplex PCR assay. TCRdb took this table from immuneACCESS and kept in-frame rearrangements with V and J called. Such tables lack part of the clones; where checked against another copy, unresolved V genes explain under half of the gap, and the rest is unexplained. The sample table holds about 49,000 clones, of which about 92% were seen once. The top ten hold less than 1.2% of the sample. Sequencing was performed on peripheral blood. All receptors derive from a man between 60 and 70 years old with COVID-19, enrolled during active disease.

The V gene is TRBV30, the J gene TRBJ2-7; TRBD2 matches at 7 bases. Trimming cost V 1 base and J 3 bases; bases outside gene matches: 6. Per germline, CDR1 GTSNPN and CDR2 SVGIG (reference sequence). The CDR3 is 14 amino acids. The CDR3 sequence is CAWSASGANYEQYF. CDR3 DNA sequence: TGTGCCTGGAGTGCTAGCGGAGCGAACTACGAGCAGTACTTC.

The genes are TRBV12-3 or TRBV12-4 and TRBJ2-1; the D is unclear. The CDR3 contains 13 residues. The V end was cut by 7 bases, the J end by 1 base, with 8 bases between. The CDR3 nucleotides are TGTGCCAGCACCAAAATGTCCTACAATGAGCAGTTCTTC. It translates to CASTKMSYNEQFF.

Details on this clone: Additional DNA sequences in this sample encode the identical CDR3. The chain is built from TRBV6-5 and TRBJ2-7, with 12 bases aligning to TRBD1. Germline CDR1 MNHEY, CDR2 SVGAGI. The CDR3 spans 14 residues. Trimming cost V 2 bases and J 6 bases; bases outside gene matches: 2. For the CDR3, the DNA is TGTGCCAGCAGTTACACGGGACAGGGGGCCGAGCAGTACTTC. Translating gives CASSYTGQGAEQYF.

The chain combines TRBV4-3 with TRBJ2-1, with a possible D match to TRBD2 (7 bases). V shed 5 bases and J shed 9 bases, with 20 bases lying between them. Per the germline V gene, CDR1 is LGHNA and CDR2 is YSLEER. The CDR3 spans 15 residues. CDR3 nucleotides: TGCGCCAGCAGCTCAAGCCGGGGGGCCAGCCCTGAGCAGTTCTTC. Translating gives CASSSSRGASPEQFF.

The chain carries TRBV27 and TRBJ1-1; no clear D. V was cut by 6 bases and J by 0 bases, with 11 bases left in between. Germline lookup yields CDR1 MNHEY and CDR2 SMNVEV (reference sequence). This CDR3 is built from 14 residues. The DNA for the CDR3 is TGTGCCAGCAGAGCGAGCGGCCTGAACACTGAAGCTTTCTTT. As protein: CASRASGLNTEAFF.

The rearrangement joins TRBV7-2 to TRBJ1-2, with D tentatively TRBD1 (5 bases). Germline V lookup: CDR1 SGHTA, CDR2 FQGNSA. Trimming removed 4 bases from V and 3 bases from J, with 12 bases in between. The CDR3 length is 14 residues. Here the CDR3 reads CASSWDGGDYGYTF. CDR3 DNA sequence: TGTGCCAGCAGCTGGGACGGGGGTGACTATGGCTACACCTTC.

The chain couples TRBV10-2 to TRBJ1-2; TRBD1 agrees at 9 bases. The CDR3 totals 14 residues. The trim removed 6 bases at V and 4 bases at J, leaving 6 bases unmatched. The germline V gene encodes CDR1 WSHSY and CDR2 SAAADI. The CDR3 coding sequence is TGCGCCAGCAGAACAGGGGGCCTATCCTATGGCTACACCTTC. Translation gives CASRTGGLSYGYTF.

The chain employs TRBV5-1 and TRBJ2-1; 7 nucleotides line up with TRBD1. The V and J ends lost 1 base and 0 bases, in that order; junction bases with no gene match: 4. Germline CDR1 SGHRS, CDR2 YFSETQ. This CDR3 has 16 residues. CDR3 sequence reads: CASSLRRDSSYNEQFF. CDR3 sequence (DNA): TGCGCCAGCAGCTTGCGCCGGGACAGCTCCTACAATGAGCAGTTCTTC.

The chain joins TRBV21-1 to TRBJ2-7; the table's D gene call, TRBD2, was not cross checked with the DNA. TRBV21-1 corresponds to a pseudogene. The CDR3 runs to 15 residues. The CDR3 is CASSKEASEVYEQYF. Here the CDR3 DNA reads TGTGCCAGCAGCAAAGAGGCGTCGGAGGTTTACGAGCAGTACTTC.

The V and J genes are TRBV4-2 and TRBJ1-4; D gene ambiguous. The CDR3 has 14 residues. Per germline, CDR1 LGHNA and CDR2 YNFKEQ. Trimming shortened V by 4 bases and J by 4 bases, and 10 bases separated the two germline ends. CDR3 DNA: TGTGCCAGCAGCCCCGGAGTGTTTAATGAAAAACTGTTTTTT. It yields the protein CASSPGVFNEKLFF.

The chain employs TRBV7-3 and TRBJ1-5; D uncertain. The CDR3 is made up of 13 amino acids. Germline assignment: CDR1 SGHTA and CDR2 FQGTGA. Trimming cost V 5 bases and J 7 bases, with 12 bases left between them. The CDR3 coding sequence is TGTGCCAGCAGCCCGGGGTTAGGACAGCCCCAGCATTTT. Its translation is CASSPGLGQPQHF.

The CDR3 region is CASSLGRVKNSPLHF. CDR3 sequence (DNA): TGTGCCAGCAGTTTGGGCAGGGTTAAGAATTCACCCCTCCACTTT. V and J are TRBV6-5 and TRBJ1-6; TRBD1 is a possible D gene (5 bases). The CDR3 sequence is 15 residues long. Germline V gene sequence: CDR1 MNHEY, CDR2 SVGAGI. Deletions cut 4 bases from V and 7 bases from J, with 14 bases between.

This chain joins TRBV11-1 and TRBJ2-7, with TRBD2 matching 8 bases. This CDR3 spans 14 amino acids. Looked up from germline, CDR1 is SGHAT and CDR2 is FQDESV (reference sequence). With 3 bases clipped from V and 2 bases from J, the junction kept 3 bases outside the gene matches. Here the CDR3 DNA reads TGTGCCAGCAGCTTCAACGGGGGGGCCTACGAGCAGTACTTC. Its protein product is CASSFNGGAYEQYF.

The chain is built from TRBV28 and TRBJ2-2; 12 nucleotides line up with TRBD2. Germline assignment: CDR1 MDHEN and CDR2 SYDVKM. The CDR3 loop spans 19 amino acids. V was clipped by 3 bases and J by 5 bases; unmatched bases: 13. CDR3 region: CASSFGFLAGGPGTGELFF. The CDR3 region has the DNA TGTGCCAGCAGTTTCGGGTTTCTAGCGGGAGGGCCGGGAACCGGGGAGCTGTTTTTT.

The V call is TRBV6-5, the J call TRBJ2-3; 8 positions match TRBD2. The germline V gene has CDR1 MNHEY and CDR2 SVGAGI. The CDR3 extends over 14 amino acids. Germline trimming cut 8 bases from V and 3 bases from J; bases unmatched to any gene: 7. DNA of the CDR3: TGTGCCAGCTTTCGGGGGGGCTCAACAGATACGCAGTATTTT. Protein sequence: CASFRGGSTDTQYF.

V is TRBV11-2 and J is TRBJ1-2; the match to TRBD1 covers 9 bases. The CDR3 consists of 13 residues. Germline CDR1 is SGHAT and CDR2 is FQNNGV. V gave up 3 bases and J gave up 6 bases; unmatched junction bases: 2. CDR3 protein: CASSLDRGNGYTF. For the CDR3, the DNA is TGTGCCAGCAGCTTGGACAGGGGCAATGGCTACACCTTC.

The chain is built from TRBV28 and TRBJ1-5; tentatively, D is TRBD1 (5 bases). Looked up from germline, CDR1 is MDHEN and CDR2 is SYDVKM. The V end lost 6 bases, the J end lost 3 bases, and 12 bases lay between the germline ends. The CDR3 is 14 amino acids. DNA of the CDR3: TGTGCCAGCAGCTTTGGGGCGAACAATCAGCCCCAGCATTTT. This encodes CASSFGANNQPQHF.

The rearrangement joins TRBV28 to TRBJ2-3; D remains ambiguous. The V end was cut by 6 bases, the J end by 4 bases, with 14 bases between. The CDR3 has 14 amino acids. CDR1 is MDHEN, CDR2 SYDVKM, per germline. In DNA, the CDR3 is TGTGCCAGCAGCCCTAACCTGAGTCCAGATACGCAGTATTTT. It translates to CASSPNLSPDTQYF.

The V and J genes are TRBV7-2 and TRBJ2-2, with TRBD1 identical over 7 bases. Germline lookup yields CDR1 SGHTA and CDR2 FQGNSA. The CDR3 extends over 15 amino acids. The J segment lost 0 bases and the V segment lost 5 bases, leaving 3 bases of the junction unmatched. The CDR3 DNA is TGTGCCAGCAGCAAGGGACAGACGAACACCGGGGAGCTGTTTTTT. Translating gives CASSKGQTNTGELFF.

This clone was seen just once. The rearrangement links TRBV7-8 to TRBJ1-2; 9 bases align to TRBD1. The germline gives CDR1 SGHVS, CDR2 FQNEAQ. The trim removed 5 bases at V and 7 bases at J, leaving 5 bases unmatched. This CDR3 region has 13 residues. CDR3 coding DNA: TGTGCCAGCAGCCGGGACAGGGAGACTGGCTACACCTTC. This sequence encodes CASSRDRETGYTF. The complete variable domain, with remaining parts taken from reference TRBV7-8 and TRBJ1-2, reads GAGVSQSPRYKVAKRGQDVALRCDPISGHVSLFWYQQALGQGPEFLTYFQNEAQLDKSGLPSDRFFAERPEGSVSTLKIQRTQQEDSAVYLCASSRDRETGYTFGSGTRLTVV.

The rearrangement joins TRBV11-2 to TRBJ1-3; D perhaps matches TRBD1 (5 bases). The ends were cut back, 6 bases at V and 0 bases at J, with 9 bases in the middle. The CDR3 runs 14 residues. The germline V gene has CDR1 SGHAT and CDR2 FQNNGV. Written as DNA, the CDR3 is TGTGCCAGCAGGCGGGGGGGCTCTGGAAACACCATATATTTT. Translated, it gives CASRRGGSGNTIYF.

The V gene is TRBV6-2 or TRBV6-3, the J gene TRBJ2-1; D remains unclear. This CDR3 is built from 11 residues. Germline CDR1 MNHEY, CDR2 SVGEGT. The ends were cut back, 5 bases at V and 8 bases at J, with 7 bases in the middle. The CDR3 region is CASSNSHEQFF. For the CDR3, the DNA is TGTGCCAGCAGTAACAGTCATGAGCAGTTCTTC.

V is TRBV9 and J is TRBJ2-1, with D perhaps matching TRBD2 (6 bases). Germline V gene data show CDR1 as SGDLS and CDR2 as YYNGEE. The CDR3 runs 14 residues. V lost 7 bases to trimming and J lost 2 bases, with 13 bases between them. The CDR3 spells CASALGGTYNEQFF. In DNA, the CDR3 is TGTGCCAGCGCCCTGGGGGGAACCTACAATGAGCAGTTCTTC.

The count of this clone is one. The CDR3 reads CASSTSYEQYF. In DNA, the CDR3 is TGTGCCAGCAGCACTAGTTACGAGCAGTACTTC. The chain joins TRBV7-2 to TRBJ2-7, with a possible D match to TRBD2 (5 bases). Trimming left V 5 bases short and J 4 bases short, with 6 bases between. The CDR3 is 11 amino acids. CDR1 is SGHTA and CDR2 is FQGNSA in the germline V gene.

This clone has just one count. V usage is TRBV10-3 and J usage is TRBJ2-1; possibly TRBD2 for D (6 bases). This CDR3 is built from 17 residues. Trimming left V 3 bases short and J 1 base short, with 16 bases between. CDR1 and CDR2 from the germline V gene are ENHRY and SYGVKD. CDR3 DNA: TGTGCCATCAGTGATGTAGGGCGGGAACGGTCCTACAATGAGCAGTTCTTC. This codes for CAISDVGRERSYNEQFF.

The V and J genes are TRBV3-1 (or the pseudogene TRBV3-2) and TRBJ1-4; 7 nucleotides match TRBD1. J was trimmed by 8 bases and V by 4 bases; bases with no gene match: 10. The CDR3 is 15 amino acids. Germline CDR1 LGHDT, CDR2 YNNKEL (reference sequence). CDR3 nucleotide sequence: TGTGCCAGCAGCCCACCACAGGGGCAGGGGGAAAAACTGTTTTTT. Its protein product is CASSPPQGQGEKLFF.

This clone came up once. The V call is TRBV19, the J call TRBJ1-5; 8 bases line up with TRBD1. The CDR3 loop spans 15 amino acids. J was trimmed by 10 bases and V by 2 bases; bases with no gene match: 10. The germline gives CDR1 LNHDA, CDR2 SQIVND (reference sequence). The CDR3 DNA sequence: TGTGCCAGTAGTATAAGTACGGACAGGGCAGGACCCCAGCATTTT. Translated: CASSISTDRAGPQHF.

The chain employs TRBV7-2 and TRBJ2-7; 12 positions agree with TRBD2. Germline CDR1 reads SGHTA; CDR2 reads FQGNSA. The CDR3 spans 16 residues. Trimming at V came to 4 bases and at J to 2 bases, leaving 6 bases not matched to a gene. This CDR3 is CASSSTTSGSAYEQYF. CDR3 sequence (DNA): TGTGCCAGCAGCTCAACGACTAGCGGGAGCGCCTACGAGCAGTACTTC.

The rearrangement uses TRBV27 and TRBJ2-3; 7 bases are shared with TRBD2. The CDR3 runs to 15 residues. With V trimmed by 3 bases and J by 1 base, 4 bases remained unmatched. CDR1 and CDR2 from the germline V gene are MNHEY and SMNVEV (reference sequence). CDR3 residues: CASSLTGGRTDTQYF. The CDR3 region has the DNA TGTGCCAGCAGTTTGACGGGGGGACGCACAGATACGCAGTATTTT.

V gene TRBV6-5 combines with J gene TRBJ2-7; D may be TRBD2 (5 bases). The V end lost 6 bases, the J end lost 0 bases, and 9 bases lay between the germline ends. Germline V gene lookup returns CDR1 MNHEY and CDR2 SVGAGI. CDR3 length: 13 amino acids. CDR3 residues: CASRLRGSYEQYF. The CDR3, as DNA: TGTGCCAGCAGATTACGGGGCTCCTACGAGCAGTACTTC.